Listed below are T cell receptor beta chains from one sample, sequenced in a study of regulatory T cells in long-lasting Graves disease. A single record per CDR3 protein comes from TCRdb applying MiXCR to the multiplex PCR reads. This table has 520,000 or so distinct CDR3 sequences, around 12% appearing once. The sample also formed part of further work on T cells in Graves' hyperthyroidism and ophthalmopathy.

The input for sequencing was peripheral blood mononuclear cells (PBMCs), taken at new diagnosis, from a patient treated with antithyroid drugs. The source of these receptors is a woman under 40 with Graves disease. The CDR3 runs from the conserved cysteine through the conserved F or W. D genes are given only for firm matches. Some rows have no size entry. The others give once, few or many, or a class for an expanded clone.

cdr3_nt	cdr3_aa	j_call	clone_size	v_call	d_call
TGTGCCAGCAGCAAACCGACTCCAGATACGCAGTATTTT	CASSKPTPDTQYF	TRBJ2-3	many	TRBV28	.
TGTGCCAGCAGATTCCGGGACAGGTGGTCCTACGAGCAGTACTTC	CASRFRDRWSYEQYF	TRBJ2-7	few	TRBV6-1	TRBD1
TGCAGTGCTAGAGGTAGCGGGAGGGCCTTTAAGTCGGCAGATACGCAGTATTTT	CSARGSGRAFKSADTQYF	TRBJ2-3	many	TRBV20-1	TRBD2
TGCAGTGCCACCCGGCCCCCGAGCGAGCAGTTCTTC	CSATRPPSEQFF	TRBJ2-1	many	TRBV20-1	.
TGTGCCAGCAGTGGCAGGGTTAATGAGCAGTTCTTC	CASSGRVNEQFF	TRBJ2-1	many	TRBV12-3/TRBV12-4	.
TGCAGTGCTAGAGATTCGAGGTCTACTAATGAAAAACTGTTTTTT	CSARDSRSTNEKLFF	TRBJ1-4	many	TRBV20-1	.
TGTGCCAGCAGCTTTTCGGTGGGACCCTCGAGGGCTGAAGCTTTCTTT	CASSFSVGPSRAEAFF	TRBJ1-1	.	TRBV13	.
TGTGCCAGCAGTTTAACGAGGGGTGGCACTGAAGCTTTCTTT	CASSLTRGGTEAFF	TRBJ1-1	many	TRBV27	.
TGTGCCAGCAGCCAAGATCCAAGCCTTCAGCCCCAGCATTTT	CASSQDPSLQPQHF	TRBJ1-5	many	TRBV3-1	.
TGTGCCAGCAGCCGTTACCGGGACAGGGTGTCCTACGAGCAGTACTTC	CASSRYRDRVSYEQYF	TRBJ2-7	many	TRBV11-3	TRBD1
TGTGCCAGCAGCTTATCTAGCGGGGTAAACAATGAGCAGTTCTTC	CASSLSSGVNNEQFF	TRBJ2-1	few	TRBV7-3	TRBD2
TGCAGTGCTAGATCACAGGGTCCGAAGGACGAGCAGTACTTC	CSARSQGPKDEQYF	TRBJ2-7	many	TRBV20-1	.
TGCAGTGCTCAAGTGGAGGGAACTGAAGCTTTCTTT	CSAQVEGTEAFF	TRBJ1-1	.	TRBV20-1	.
TGTGCCAGCAGCCTGAACCCGGGACTAGCGGGAGATACGCAGTATTTT	CASSLNPGLAGDTQYF	TRBJ2-3	.	TRBV7-3	TRBD2
TGCAGTGCTGGGCTGACTAGCGGGAGCGAGTCAGATACGCAGTATTTT	CSAGLTSGSESDTQYF	TRBJ2-3	many	TRBV20-1	TRBD2
TGTGCCAGTATGTCAGCGGTGAACACTGAAGCTTTCTTT	CASMSAVNTEAFF	TRBJ1-1	.	TRBV19	.